One T cell receptor beta chain is described in this entry. The data are from a study of blood T cell repertoires in COVID-19. As for the study in general: Acute and convalescent COVID-19 specimens originated in the United States, Italy and Spain.

The CDR3 totals 15 residues. V lost 6 bases and J lost 5; bases outside the gene matches: 5. The V gene's germline CDR1 is LNHDA and CDR2 SQIVND (reference sequence). TCRdb's table, derived via immunoSEQ multiplex PCR, lists solely in-frame clones and lacks some. Among around 60,000 clones listed, more than 90% were seen once. This TCR came from a man aged 55 to 70 with acute or convalescent COVID-19. The sequenced material came from peripheral blood. The chain employs TRBV19 and TRBJ1-6; 9 bases match TRBD1. The CDR3: CASSPRTGDNSPLHF. CDR3 in DNA: TGTGCCAGTAGCCCTCGGACAGGGGATAATTCACCCCTCCACTTT.